The entry below describes one TCR beta chain. This CDR3 is built from 17 residues. Trimming cost V 6 bases and J 0 bases; bases outside gene matches: 14. Looked up from germline, CDR1 is MGHDK and CDR2 is SYGVNS. The assay was immunoSEQ multiplex PCR, and TCRdb's table has in-frame clones only and misses some. The sample table includes roughly 200,000 clones. The sample belongs to a study of control samples from healthy donors and cancer patients. The clonotype comes from a woman in her twenties or thirties in good health. The chain couples TRBV25-1 to TRBJ2-7, with 7 bases fitting TRBD1. Sample: blood. As DNA, the CDR3 is TGTGCCAGCAGCCCCCAAAAGGGGGCGTTAAGCTCCTACGAGCAGTACTTC. This encodes CASSPQKGALSSYEQYF.